The T cell receptor beta chain described here comes from a study of neoadjuvant anti-PD-1 for oral cavity cancer. Turning to the study itself: Patients without progression received a fourth nivolumab dose around day 43, then surgical resection on days 50-56.

The repertoire was sequenced with immunoSEQ multiplex PCR; TCRdb's copy has only in-frame clones and lacks some. This sample has some 70,000 clones, with approximately 85% found just once. The CDR3 covers 13 residues. Germline V CDR1 and CDR2: MNHNY, SVGAGI (reference sequence). Remarks on this clone: One junction end disagrees with the germline gene, perhaps due to a read error.

The time point is: after neoadjuvant nivolumab, at surgical resection. This specimen consisted of PBMCs, obtained after nivolumab (anti-PD-1) treatment. This sequence was found in a person between 35 and 79 years old with oral cavity squamous cell carcinoma. The chain combines TRBV6-6 with TRBJ2-5; 8 positions match TRBD1. Here the CDR3 DNA reads TGTGCCAGCACCCCCGGACAGGGAGAGGCCCAGTACTTC. It is translated as CASTPGQGEAQYF.